The 27 T cell receptor beta chains listed next were all sequenced from one sample in a study of blood T cell repertoires in COVID-19. Method: immunoSEQ multiplex PCR; TCRdb's copy keeps in-frame clones and lacks some. This sample has about 120,000 clones, with more than 70% found just once. Sample: peripheral blood. Receptors were obtained from a human donor in a cohort sampled during active COVID-19.

The chain links TRBV28 to TRBJ1-1; D is uncertain. The CDR3 length is 12 residues. Germline V gene lookup returns CDR1 MDHEN and CDR2 SYDVKM. The V end lost 6 bases, the J end lost 8 bases, and 13 bases lay between the germline ends. The DNA for the CDR3 is TGTGCCAGCAGAGTAACCGTGGAGGAAGCTTTCTTT. Its translation: CASRVTVEEAFF.

This clone is a singleton in its sample. The chain is built from TRBV7-9 and TRBJ2-3, with unresolved D. The CDR3 runs to 15 residues. Trimming pared 0 bases from V and 3 bases from J, leaving 10 bases between. CDR1 and CDR2 (germline): SEHNR, FQNEAQ (reference sequence). CDR3: CASSLAGRSTDTQYF. The CDR3 DNA reads TGTGCCAGCAGCTTAGCCGGCAGGTCGACAGATACGCAGTATTTT.

This clone was counted a single time. J is TRBJ1-1 and V is TRBV10-3; 9 bases line up with TRBD1. CDR3 size: 12 residues. From germline, CDR1 is ENHRY and CDR2 SYGVKD. With V trimmed by 6 bases and J by 5 bases, 1 base remained unmatched. The CDR3 DNA reads as TGTGCCATCAGGGACAGGGGAACTGAAGCTTTCTTT. This translates into CAIRDRGTEAFF.

On this clone: Relative to the germline gene, one junction end is altered; a read error may explain this. This chain links TRBV5-6 with TRBJ2-4, with 7 bases lining up with TRBD1. The germline CDR1 and CDR2 sequences are SGHDT and YYEEEE. The CDR3 is 11 amino acids. The CDR3 here is CASSYGRQGVF. CDR3 DNA sequence: TGTGCCAGCAGCTATGGGCGGCAGGGGGTGTTC.

This chain joins TRBV18 and TRBJ2-7, with 8 bases fitting TRBD2. The V gene end was trimmed by 3 bases and the J gene end by 6 bases; junction bases not matched to a gene: 13. Germline values: CDR1 KGHSH, CDR2 LQKENI. This CDR3 region has 16 residues. CDR3 bases: TGTGCCAGCTCACCTCTCGGATCGGGGGGGCCTGTCGAGCAGTACTTC. Protein product: CASSPLGSGGPVEQYF.

This chain links TRBV2 with TRBJ2-5; weak D call: TRBD1 (5 bases). This CDR3 is built from 15 residues. V lost 1 base and J lost 1, with 10 bases in between. CDR1 is SNHLY and CDR2 is FYNNEI in the germline V gene. The CDR3 DNA follows: TGTGCCAGCAGTGAAGTTGCAGGGATCCAAGAGACCCAGTACTTC. This sequence encodes CASSEVAGIQETQYF. The variable domain in full, completed from reference TRBV2 and TRBJ2-5, reads EPEVTQTPSHQVTQMGQEVILRCVPISNHLYFYWYRQILGQKVEFLVSFYNNEISEKSEIFDDQFSVERPDGSNFTLKIRSTKLEDSAMYFCASSEVAGIQETQYFGPGTRLLVL.

This clone was seen a single time. The chain employs TRBV6-1 and TRBJ2-3, with D perhaps TRBD1 (5 bases). Germline V lookup: CDR1 MNHNS, CDR2 SASEGT. V lost 3 bases and J 4 bases, leaving 8 bases between the germline ends. This CDR3 comprises 13 residues. In DNA form, the CDR3 reads TGTGCCAGCAGTGACAAGGGGTCAGATACGCAGTATTTT. Its protein is CASSDKGSDTQYF.

This chain connects TRBV4-2 to TRBJ2-7; 9 bases map to TRBD2. The CDR3 is 14 residues long. Germline CDR1 reads LGHNA; CDR2 reads YNFKEQ. Unmatched junction bases numbered 7, after V lost 1 base and J lost 9 bases. The CDR3 loop reads CASSQASGICPQYF. CDR3 sequence (DNA): TGTGCCAGCAGCCAAGCTAGCGGGATTTGTCCGCAGTACTTC.

Only one count was recorded for this clone. The gene calls are TRBV3-1 (or the pseudogene TRBV3-2) and TRBJ2-3; a weak D match, TRBD2 (6 bases). This CDR3 region has 14 residues. With 0 bases removed from V and 2 bases from J, the gap between germline ends came to 6 bases. Germline V gene sequence: CDR1 LGHDT, CDR2 YNNKEL (reference sequence). The CDR3 DNA follows: TGTGCCAGCAGCCAAGAGGGACTCACAGATACGCAGTATTTT. Protein sequence: CASSQEGLTDTQYF.

J is TRBJ2-1 and V is TRBV18; 9 positions match TRBD2. J lost 5 bases, V lost 5 bases, and 4 bases had no gene match. The CDR3 sequence is 14 residues long. CDR1 and CDR2 from the germline V gene are KGHSH and LQKENI. CDR3 sequence (DNA): TGTGCCAGCTCATTCGGGACTAGCCACAATGAGCAGTTCTTC. It encodes CASSFGTSHNEQFF.

This clone was detected only once. The rearrangement links TRBV25-1 to TRBJ1-2, with D maybe TRBD1 (5 bases). The germline V gene has CDR1 MGHDK and CDR2 SYGVNS. This CDR3 is 16 amino acids long. The germline V and J ends were trimmed by 1 base and 6 bases, with 18 bases remaining between them. The CDR3 region has the DNA TGTGCCAGCAGTGAATTCCTCGGGGGTCCGAGGGATGGCTACACCTTC. It translates to CASSEFLGGPRDGYTF.

This chain links TRBV4-1 with TRBJ2-7; D is undetermined. Germline V lookup: CDR1 MGHRA, CDR2 YSYEKL. The CDR3 spans 13 residues. V was shortened by 0 bases and J by 4 bases, with 7 bases between the two germline ends. The CDR3 reads CASSQDMAYEQYF. The DNA of the CDR3 is TGCGCCAGCAGCCAAGATATGGCATACGAGCAGTACTTC.

This sequence joins TRBV12-3 or TRBV12-4 and TRBJ1-6; no clear D gene. The ends were cut back, 6 bases at V and 10 bases at J, with 10 bases in the middle. The CDR3 extends over 12 amino acids. The CDR3 DNA is TGTGCCAGCAGCCTATCCTACTCACCCCTCCACTTT. Translating it yields CASSLSYSPLHF.

The rearrangement uses TRBV5-4 and TRBJ1-4, with a tentative D call TRBD1 (6 bases). This CDR3 has 15 residues. V gave up 0 bases and J gave up 7 bases, with 13 bases separating them. The germline CDR1 and CDR2 sequences are SGHNT and YYREEE (reference sequence). The CDR3 spells CASSLAGARSEKLFF. CDR3 DNA sequence: TGTGCCAGCAGCTTGGCAGGGGCGCGAAGTGAAAAACTGTTTTTT. Full variable domain (remainder filled in from reference TRBV5-4 and TRBJ1-4): ETGVTQSPTHLIKTRGQQVTLRCSSQSGHNTVSWYQQALGQGPQFIFQYYREEENGRGNFPPRFSGLQFPNYSSELNVNALELDDSALYLCASSLAGARSEKLFFGSGTQLSVL.

The CDR3 here is CASSTPSGTYEQYF. The CDR3 DNA reads as TGTGCCAGCAGCACTCCTAGCGGTACCTACGAGCAGTACTTC. The rearrangement joins TRBV28 to TRBJ2-7, with TRBD2 matching over 7 bases. Germline V CDR1 and CDR2: MDHEN, SYDVKM. J gave up 2 bases and V 6 bases, and 7 bases lay outside the gene matches. This CDR3 region has 14 residues.

This clone is categorized as medium-sized (0.01 to 0.1%). The chain is built from TRBV10-3 and TRBJ2-3; the match to TRBD2 covers 8 bases. Germline V CDR1 and CDR2: ENHRY, SYGVKD. The trim removed 3 bases at V and 2 bases at J, leaving 10 bases unmatched. The CDR3 loop spans 17 amino acids. The CDR3 nucleotides are TGTGCCATCAGTGATATCTCCAGCGGGGGACCCACAGATACGCAGTATTTT. Translated: CAISDISSGGPTDTQYF.

The V and J genes are TRBV19 and TRBJ2-1; TRBD2 matches 12 bases. From germline, CDR1 is LNHDA and CDR2 SQIVND (reference sequence). J lost 7 bases, V lost 5 bases, and 9 bases had no gene match. The CDR3 is 16 amino acids. The CDR3 region is CASSFLAGGRRNEQFF. CDR3 in DNA: TGTGCCAGTAGTTTTCTAGCGGGAGGGAGAAGAAATGAGCAGTTCTTC. Full variable domain (rest looked up from reference TRBV19 and TRBJ2-1): DGGITQSPKYLFRKEGQNVTLSCEQNLNHDAMYWYRQDPGQGLRLIYYSQIVNDFQKGDIAEGYSVSREKKESFPLTVTSAQKNPTAFYLCASSFLAGGRRNEQFFGPGTRLTVL.

Only one count was recorded for this clone. V gene TRBV6-5 combines with J gene TRBJ2-7; 8 bases align to TRBD1. The J segment lost 3 bases and the V segment lost 6 bases, leaving 4 bases of the junction unmatched. Germline V gene data show CDR1 as MNHEY and CDR2 as SVGAGI. The CDR3 sequence is 13 residues long. CDR3 amino acids: CASRDTGGYEQYF. The CDR3 nucleotides read TGTGCCAGCAGGGATACAGGGGGCTACGAGCAGTACTTC.

This clone was detected once. The V call is TRBV7-2, the J call TRBJ1-1; maybe TRBD1 (6 bases). Germline-derived CDR1 and CDR2 are SGHTA and FQGNSA. V dropped 5 bases and J dropped 5 bases, with 12 bases sitting between them. The CDR3 contains 13 residues. For the CDR3, the DNA is TGTGCCAGCAGCCGGGGGGGGCGTACTGAAGCTTTCTTT. This translates into CASSRGGRTEAFF.

The genes are TRBV6-6 and TRBJ2-1, with 8 bases identical to TRBD2. The CDR3 has 15 residues. J gave up 1 base and V 6 bases, and 5 bases lay outside the gene matches. The V gene's germline CDR1 is MNHNY and CDR2 SVGAGI (reference sequence). CDR3 DNA sequence: TGTGCCAGCAGCCAGGGACTAGTTTCCTACAATGAGCAGTTCTTC. Encoded protein: CASSQGLVSYNEQFF.

The rearrangement joins TRBV25-1 to TRBJ2-1, with 8 bases fitting TRBD1. The CDR3 loop spans 15 amino acids. V lost 5 bases and J lost 8; bases outside the gene matches: 11. Germline V CDR1 and CDR2: MGHDK, SYGVNS. The DNA of the CDR3 is TGTGCCAGCAGTAGATCCGGGACAGGTATCGATGAGCAGTTCTTC. Translating gives CASSRSGTGIDEQFF.

CDR3 DNA sequence: TGTGCCAGCAGCCTTACCCGGGACTTAGGCTACGAGCAGTACTTC. Translated, it gives CASSLTRDLGYEQYF. This chain uses TRBV7-9 with TRBJ2-7; maybe TRBD2 (6 bases). Germline values: CDR1 SEHNR, CDR2 FQNEAQ (reference sequence). V lost 5 bases and J lost 3, with 17 bases in between. The CDR3 is made up of 15 amino acids.

V is TRBV4-1 and J is TRBJ2-7; perhaps TRBD1 as D (6 bases). The CDR3 sequence is 14 residues long. Germline assignment: CDR1 MGHRA and CDR2 YSYEKL. The V end was cut by 0 bases, the J end by 6 bases, with 12 bases between. The CDR3 DNA reads as TGCGCCAGCAGCCAAGAAGAAGGGGGACCCGAGCAGTACTTC. This gives the protein CASSQEEGGPEQYF.

The chain employs TRBV2 and TRBJ2-5, with a possible D match to TRBD2 (7 bases). V gave up 4 bases and J gave up 3 bases, with 12 bases separating them. Germline CDR1 is SNHLY and CDR2 is FYNNEI. CDR3 length: 14 amino acids. The chain's CDR3 is CASSVAGAKETQYF. CDR3 nucleotide sequence: TGTGCCAGCAGTGTGGCGGGGGCCAAAGAGACCCAGTACTTC.

The chain combines TRBV4-1 with TRBJ2-5, with 8 nucleotides matching TRBD2. With 0 bases clipped from V and 1 base from J, the junction kept 10 bases outside the gene matches. In germline, CDR1 is MGHRA, CDR2 YSYEKL. The CDR3 extends over 18 amino acids. The CDR3 region has the DNA TGCGCCAGCAGCCAAGACGGGAGGGCAGGGGTAACCCAAGAGACCCAGTACTTC. Amino acids: CASSQDGRAGVTQETQYF.

This chain uses TRBV6-5 with TRBJ1-6, with 9 bases matching TRBD1. Germline V lookup: CDR1 MNHEY, CDR2 SVGAGI. This CDR3 is built from 16 residues. V dropped 1 base and J dropped 11; count of bases not matched to a gene: 9. In DNA, the CDR3 is TGTGCCAGCAGTTACTTTAATCCGGGACAGGGCACACCCCTCCACTTT. Its protein product is CASSYFNPGQGTPLHF.

V and J are TRBV6-5 and TRBJ1-1; the D gene is possibly TRBD1 (5 bases). Germline lookup yields CDR1 MNHEY and CDR2 SVGAGI. This CDR3 region has 13 residues. Trimming removed 7 bases at V and 2 bases at J, with 11 bases between. The CDR3 reads CASNERTNTEAFF. For the CDR3, the DNA is TGTGCCAGCAACGAACGGACAAACACTGAAGCTTTCTTT.